The text below deals with one T cell receptor (beta chain). This clonotype was seen at least ten times. There is no known antigen for this receptor. No base quality values were provided; no much bigger clone lies one nucleotide off. The data were taken from a study (dated by TCRdb to the early 2010s). The instrument was an Illumina Genome Analyzer IIx. In TCRdb, the public reads were trimmed at Q25 with fastp and aligned with MiXCR, with productive beta chains retained. Entries that share a CDR3 protein sequence are merged under the most common genes and DNA. Recorded for this sample are some 15,000 distinct CDR3 sequences; about 35% of them occurred a single time. 15% to 20% of the sample is held by the ten biggest clonotypes. CDR1 and CDR2 (LGHNA, YNFKEQ) derive from the germline V gene. Relative to germline, V is 0 bases shorter and J is 3 bases shorter, with 26 bases between their ends. Reading from cysteine to phenylalanine, the CDR3 counts 20 amino acids. Only CDR3 DNA is held: 60 bases, read in frame from base 1.

The chain links TRBV4-2 with TRBJ1-2; the D gene remains uncertain. Sequenced: blood. This clonotype was sampled from a human donor. The sequence in DNA is TGTGCCAGCAGCCAAGACCTAAACTCTCTCCCTCTGGGTGGGGACTATGGCTACACCTTC. This encodes CASSQDLNSLPLGGDYGYTF.